This passage covers 5 T cell receptor beta chains from one sample sequenced in a study of blood T cell repertoires in COVID-19. Assay: immunoSEQ multiplex PCR; the TCRdb copy retains only in-frame clones and omits some. The sample includes 250,000 to 400,000 clones, about nine tenths of them seen just once. Material: peripheral blood. The receptors derive from a man between 45 and 60 years old with active or convalescent COVID-19.

The V call is TRBV27, the J call TRBJ2-7; tentative D call: TRBD1 (6 bases). Germline CDR1 reads MNHEY; CDR2 reads SMNVEV (reference sequence). V was clipped by 9 bases and J by 1 base, with 7 bases between them. The CDR3 is made up of 11 amino acids. The CDR3 sequence: CASGQSYEQYF. The CDR3 DNA sequence: TGTGCCAGTGGACAGTCCTACGAGCAGTACTTC.

The CDR3 protein is CASSEQPAGNTIYF. The CDR3 DNA reads TGTGCCAGCAGTGAACAACCGGCTGGAAACACCATATATTTT. This sequence joins TRBV6-1 and TRBJ1-3; D is uncertain. Trimming removed 2 bases from V and 2 bases from J, with 7 bases in between. CDR1 is MNHNS, CDR2 SASEGT, per germline. CDR3 length: 14 amino acids.

The chain uses TRBV30 and TRBJ1-5; D unresolved. V was clipped by 0 bases and J by 4 bases, with 10 bases between them. Germline V gene data show CDR1 as GTSNPN and CDR2 as SVGIG (reference sequence). The CDR3 is 14 residues long. The CDR3 reads CAWSVLHPNQPQHF. CDR3 bases: TGTGCCTGGAGTGTACTACACCCTAATCAGCCCCAGCATTTT. The full variable domain, with the rest looked up from reference TRBV30 and TRBJ1-5, is SQTIHQWPATLVQPVGSPLSLECTVEGTSNPNLYWYRQAAGRGLQLLFYSVGIGQISSEVPQNLSASRPQDRQFILSSKKLLLSDSGFYLCAWSVLHPNQPQHFGDGTRLSIL.

V is TRBV11-1 and J is TRBJ1-1; TRBD1 is a possible D gene (5 bases). The CDR3 spans 15 residues. Germline CDR1 SGHAT, CDR2 FQDESV (reference sequence). V lost 2 bases and J lost 3, with 13 bases in between. The CDR3 DNA follows: TGTGCCAGCAGCTTAACCGGGGGAGGGTACACTGAAGCTTTCTTT. It yields the protein CASSLTGGGYTEAFF.

The J gene is TRBJ2-6, the V gene TRBV27; D is undetermined. The V and J ends lost 3 bases and 1 base respectively, with 7 bases between them. This CDR3 contains 15 residues. Per germline, CDR1 MNHEY and CDR2 SMNVEV (reference sequence). The CDR3 sequence is CASSLRQSGANVLTF. As DNA, the CDR3 is TGTGCCAGCAGTTTGCGGCAGTCTGGGGCCAACGTCCTGACTTTC.